The 17 T cell receptor beta chains listed next were all sequenced from one sample in a study of cytomegalovirus exposure and HLA in healthy donors (dated by TCRdb to 2016 to 2017). Receptor amplification or capture employed the immunoSEQ multiplex PCR assay. For the multiplex PCR, a mixture combining 60 forward primers for TCR Vbeta segments and 13 reverse primers for TCR Jbeta segments was used. Entries here come from immuneACCESS through TCRdb and include only in-frame sequences with V and J called. Some clones fail to appear in such tables; in the studies checked, an unresolved V gene covers under half of the shortfall, and the cause of the remainder is unknown. The sample has tens of thousands of clones on record, roughly half of them singletons. The top ten constitute 12% of the sample. Specimen: PBMCs. Receptors originate from a human donor in good health.

This clone was observed a few times. CDR3 amino acids: CAWSKGPYEQFF. CDR3 coding DNA: TGTGCCTGGAGTAAGGGGCCTTATGAGCAGTTCTTC. This sequence joins TRBV30 and TRBJ2-1; D is possibly TRBD1 (5 bases). V was clipped by 2 bases and J by 8 bases, with 10 bases between them. The CDR3 covers 12 residues. Germline CDR1 reads GTSNPN; CDR2 reads SVGIG (reference sequence).

The chain employs TRBV7-6 and TRBJ1-1; a possible D gene is TRBD1 (6 bases). The V and J ends lost 5 bases and 8 bases respectively, with 12 bases between them. The CDR3 loop spans 12 amino acids. From germline, CDR1 is SGHVS and CDR2 FNYEAQ. This chain's CDR3 is CASSRNRVEAFF. CDR3 coding DNA: TGTGCCAGCAGCCGGAACAGGGTAGAAGCTTTCTTT. Drawing the rest from reference TRBV7-6 and TRBJ1-1, the complete variable domain is GAGVSQSPRYKVTKRGQDVALRCDPISGHVSLYWYRQALGQGPEFLTYFNYEAQQDKSGLPNDRFSAERPEGSISTLTIQRTEQRDSAMYRCASSRNRVEAFFGQGTRLTVV.

The sample holds a few counts of this clone. The chain has TRBV7-8 and TRBJ2-2, with 12 positions matching TRBD2. V lost 5 bases, J lost 5 bases, and 6 bases stayed unmatched. Germline CDR1 SGHVS, CDR2 FQNEAQ. The CDR3 extends over 16 amino acids. The CDR3 region is CASSVQTSGSTGELFF. In DNA form, the CDR3 reads TGTGCCAGCAGCGTACAGACTAGCGGGAGTACCGGGGAGCTGTTTTTT.

V and J are TRBV4-3 and TRBJ1-2; possible D gene TRBD1, 5 bases. Germline V gene data show CDR1 as LGHNA and CDR2 as YSLEER. Trimming shortened V by 4 bases and J by 11 bases, and 20 bases separated the two germline ends. The CDR3 consists of 14 residues. CDR3 loop: CASSPTAGSGGYTF. The CDR3 DNA sequence: TGCGCCAGCAGCCCGACGGCCGGGTCTGGGGGGTACACCTTC.

The chain carries TRBV7-8 and TRBJ2-3, with 8 bases identical to TRBD2. Unmatched junction bases numbered 14, after V lost 5 bases and J lost 1 base. The germline V gene has CDR1 SGHVS and CDR2 FQNEAQ. The CDR3 sequence is 18 residues long. The CDR3 loop reads CASSLSSGGAAGTDTQYF. DNA for the CDR3: TGTGCCAGCAGCCTCTCGTCGGGGGGGGCCGCTGGCACAGATACGCAGTATTTT.

This chain connects TRBV7-9 to TRBJ2-3, with D tentatively TRBD1 (5 bases). Germline loops: CDR1 SEHNR, CDR2 FQNEAQ (reference sequence). V shed 5 bases and J shed 11 bases, with 14 bases lying between them. The CDR3 extends over 12 amino acids. The CDR3 protein is CASSRVEGVQYF. As DNA, the CDR3 is TGTGCCAGCAGCCGTGTCGAAGGGGTGCAGTATTTT.

The chain couples TRBV11-3 to TRBJ2-6; D ambiguous. Trimming removed 4 bases from V and 0 bases from J, with 10 bases in between. CDR1 and CDR2 (germline): SGHNT, YENEEA. The CDR3 has 16 amino acids. The CDR3 sequence: CASSSESDSGANVLTF. CDR3 in DNA: TGTGCCAGCAGCTCGGAGTCAGACTCTGGGGCCAACGTCCTGACTTTC.

This clone was observed a few times. The chain joins TRBV7-6 to TRBJ1-5; D unclear. In germline, CDR1 is SGHVS, CDR2 FNYEAQ. V shed 0 bases and J shed 0 bases, with 3 bases lying between them. The CDR3 spans 14 residues. CDR3 bases: TGTGCCAGCAGCTTAGCCTTTAGCAATCAGCCCCAGCATTTT. It encodes CASSLAFSNQPQHF.

This rearrangement joins TRBV7-9 to TRBJ2-5, with a weak D call TRBD1 (6 bases). This CDR3 has 13 amino acids. Germline V lookup: CDR1 SEHNR, CDR2 FQNEAQ (reference sequence). The V and J ends lost 5 bases and 2 bases respectively, with 9 bases between them. In nucleotides, the CDR3 is TGTGCCAGCAGCGGGACAATTCAAGAGACCCAGTACTTC. It encodes CASSGTIQETQYF.

V and J are TRBV5-1 and TRBJ1-3; D gene ambiguous. The CDR3 covers 14 residues. CDR1 SGHRS and CDR2 YFSETQ come from the germline V gene. Trimming stripped 0 bases from V and 2 bases from J, with 6 bases between. CDR3: CASSLGEAGNTIYF. For the CDR3, the DNA is TGCGCCAGCAGCTTGGGGGAGGCTGGAAACACCATATATTTT.

The V gene is TRBV13, the J gene TRBJ2-7; a weak D match, TRBD1 (5 bases). The CDR3 runs to 12 residues. The V end lost 5 bases, the J end lost 3 bases, and 8 bases lay between the germline ends. Germline assignment: CDR1 PRHDT and CDR2 FYEKMQ (reference sequence). The CDR3 spells CASSRGFYEQYF. In nucleotides, the CDR3 is TGTGCCAGCAGCAGGGGCTTCTACGAGCAGTACTTC.

In its sample, this clone was seen a few times. This rearrangement joins TRBV19 to TRBJ2-2, with D tentatively TRBD2 (6 bases). Looked up from germline, CDR1 is LNHDA and CDR2 is SQIVND (reference sequence). This CDR3 is 15 amino acids long. The V end lost 1 base, the J end lost 5 bases, and 11 bases lay between the germline ends. The CDR3 here is CASSIAGVWTGELFF. CDR3 DNA: TGTGCCAGTAGTATAGCGGGGGTTTGGACCGGGGAGCTGTTTTTT.

The chain uses TRBV28 and TRBJ2-5, with 7 bases identical to TRBD1. J was trimmed by 1 base and V by 6 bases; bases with no gene match: 8. Germline lookup yields CDR1 MDHEN and CDR2 SYDVKM. The CDR3 totals 15 residues. CDR3 sequence: CASRGRQGIQETQYF. Here the CDR3 DNA reads TGTGCCAGCAGGGGGCGACAGGGTATCCAAGAGACCCAGTACTTC.

This sequence joins TRBV7-9 and TRBJ1-1; 9 bases map to TRBD1. The germline CDR1 and CDR2 sequences are SEHNR and FQNEAQ (reference sequence). Trimming took 6 bases from V and 3 from J; bases not matched to a gene: 5. The CDR3 is made up of 14 amino acids. The DNA for the CDR3 is TGTGCCAGCAGTCGTAGACAGGGGGACACTGAAGCTTTCTTT. This translates into CASSRRQGDTEAFF.

This clone was seen only a few times. The V gene is TRBV27, the J gene TRBJ1-2; 12 bases align to TRBD1. Germline V gene sequence: CDR1 MNHEY, CDR2 SMNVEV (reference sequence). The J segment lost 8 bases and the V segment lost 3 bases, leaving 7 bases of the junction unmatched. CDR3 length: 15 residues. The CDR3 DNA follows: TGTGCCAGCAGTTTTTCCGGGACAGGGGGCGCGGGCTACACCTTC. It codes for CASSFSGTGGAGYTF.

This chain connects TRBV30 to TRBJ1-3; D call uncertain. The V gene's germline CDR1 is GTSNPN and CDR2 SVGIG (reference sequence). The CDR3 is 14 residues long. V lost 4 bases to trimming and J lost 2 bases, with 12 bases between them. In DNA form, the CDR3 reads TGTGCCTGGACCGGAGGATTTACTGGAAACACCATATATTTT. Residues: CAWTGGFTGNTIYF.

The chain links TRBV4-3 to TRBJ2-2, with D possibly matching TRBD2 (6 bases). This CDR3 comprises 12 residues. The germline V gene encodes CDR1 LGHNA and CDR2 YSLEER. V lost 6 bases and J lost 6, with 8 bases in between. Here the CDR3 reads CASRWGAGELFF. CDR3 nucleotides: TGCGCCAGCAGATGGGGGGCCGGGGAGCTGTTTTTT.